This TCR beta chain appears in the sequencing data of a study of T cell repertoires in aging, cancer and after chemotherapy. Looking at the study overall: The whole study produced a dataset of several million TCR reads. Study findings and constraints: Age-matched healthy donors had significantly more diverse, less clonal blood TCR repertoires than untreated cancer patients. Median generation probability rose over the chemotherapy interval in each cancer cohort, suggesting rebound thymic output.

Germline CDR1 MGHRA, CDR2 YSYEKL. The CDR3 covers 13 residues. V shed 0 bases and J shed 4 bases, with 7 bases lying between them. As for this clonotype: The antigen is not known.

Peripheral blood genomic DNA, not sorted cells or RNA, was the template. TRB rearrangements spanning V, D and J were amplified using mixed TRB-A/B primers. TCRdb independently ran MiXCR on the multiplex PCR reads; one entry per CDR3 protein. The sample holds over 800 distinct CDR3 sequences, about 60% seen once. This sequence joins TRBV4-1 and TRBJ2-7; D gene unclear. Specimen: blood. This sequence originates from a human donor with a solid tumor. CDR3 DNA: TGCGCCAGCAGCCAAGAGTGGCAGTACGAGCAGTACTTC. It translates to CASSQEWQYEQYF.